A selection of T cell receptor beta chains follows, all from one sample in a study of blood T cell repertoires in COVID-19. Clones were sequenced by immunoSEQ multiplex PCR, and TCRdb holds only the in-frame ones, with some missing. Among 150,000 to 200,000 clones, around 85% were seen once, and the ten largest hold 8% to 10%. Material for sequencing was peripheral blood. These TCRs come from a man in his sixties with acute or convalescent COVID-19. Each CDR3 is given without its conserved first and last residue.

V gene	J gene	CDR3 length	CDR3 protein
TRBV5-1	TRBJ2-1	13	ASSLDPGVGNEQF
TRBV29-1	TRBJ1-2	13	SVGVGRGTNYGYT
TRBV28	TRBJ1-5	14	ASSNNRGRGGKPQH
TRBV5-1	TRBJ1-6	12	ASSSGTGGSPLH
TRBV5-1	TRBJ2-1	13	ASSLAPSGRQEQF
TRBV7-8	TRBJ1-1	13	ASSPPGGRRTEAF
TRBV6-5	TRBJ1-2	11	ASSPRDYYGYT
TRBV28	TRBJ1-6	10	ASSLRQAPLH
TRBV25-1	TRBJ1-1	13	ASSVPGQGTTEAF
TRBV2	TRBJ2-1	11	ASSETAGNEQF
TRBV30	TRBJ2-2	14	AWSSGSSQNTGELF
TRBV4-2	TRBJ2-7	16	ASSQEGLAGTRSYEQY
TRBV18	TRBJ1-2	12	ASSPTGTGDGYT
TRBV27	TRBJ2-6	12	ATGRGTGANVLT
TRBV28	TRBJ2-5	14	ASSWGLAGAGETQY
TRBV10-3	TRBJ1-5	14	AISERGALSNQPQH
TRBV30	TRBJ2-7	13	AWSVGSGLAYEQY
TRBV6-5	TRBJ2-5	12	ASRRQDPAGTQY
TRBV28	TRBJ2-1	15	ASRTSTGGRAYNEQF
TRBV6-2/TRBV6-3	TRBJ1-4	12	ASSYLGEGKKLF
TRBV28	TRBJ1-3	10	ASSLNSDTIY
TRBV28	TRBJ1-5	11	ASSTGWDQPQH
TRBV2	TRBJ2-7	8	ASSRGEQY
TRBV6-5	TRBJ2-1	13	ASSYSQRRLGEQF
TRBV4-1	TRBJ2-3	15	ASSQDAGSAFTDTQY
TRBV27	TRBJ1-5	13	ASGRTGILRGPQH
TRBV11-1	TRBJ2-7	14	ASSSSAGAGTYEQY
TRBV27	TRBJ2-5	12	ASSFEFTGETQY
TRBV5-4	TRBJ2-2	14	ASSSGTSGNTGELF
TRBV3-1/TRBV3-2	TRBJ2-3	12	ASSPGLYTDTQY
TRBV2	TRBJ2-1	10	ASSEAGTGQF
TRBV2	TRBJ1-5	12	ASSERDTYQPQH
TRBV18	TRBJ2-1	14	ASSRIGGGDLNEQF
TRBV30	TRBJ1-2	11	AWEPDRGRGYT
TRBV4-1	TRBJ2-7	13	ASSRRLAGGGEQY
TRBV19	TRBJ1-2	12	ASSPEVQGNGYT
TRBV11-2	TRBJ1-4	14	ASSLGRGRPGEKLF
TRBV9	TRBJ1-1	12	ASSVDIMNTEAF
TRBV15	TRBJ2-4	14	ATSPGQNLAKNIQY
TRBV27	TRBJ2-2	13	ASRLTSGYTGELF
TRBV29-1	TRBJ2-3	12	SVAGTEGADTQY
TRBV7-9	TRBJ2-7	13	ASSRGTGGLSRWD
TRBV5-1	TRBJ1-5	13	ASSPEPGSNQPQH
TRBV2	TRBJ2-1	10	ASKDSYNEQF
TRBV27	TRBJ2-7	13	ASSLAGTGALEQY
TRBV28	TRBJ1-1	11	ASKGRGWTEAF
TRBV19	TRBJ1-1	16	ASSTSTGSPTGNTEAF
TRBV28	TRBJ2-2	12	ASRDQGNTGELF
TRBV7-9	TRBJ2-1	13	ASSSTGTGHNEQF
TRBV15	TRBJ2-2	12	ATRGQANTGELF
TRBV30	TRBJ1-6	12	AWSVGTANSPLH
TRBV7-6	TRBJ2-1	19	ASSSPSRPGLAGNSYNEQF
TRBV6-5	TRBJ2-2	12	ASSPRGEAGELF
TRBV24-1	TRBJ2-2	15	ATSGTGVVSNTGELF
TRBV27	TRBJ1-4	13	ASSLLRQGGEKLF
TRBV28	TRBJ1-5	14	ASSPWQGAQDQPQH
TRBV2	TRBJ2-1	13	ASIVGVAGAGEQF